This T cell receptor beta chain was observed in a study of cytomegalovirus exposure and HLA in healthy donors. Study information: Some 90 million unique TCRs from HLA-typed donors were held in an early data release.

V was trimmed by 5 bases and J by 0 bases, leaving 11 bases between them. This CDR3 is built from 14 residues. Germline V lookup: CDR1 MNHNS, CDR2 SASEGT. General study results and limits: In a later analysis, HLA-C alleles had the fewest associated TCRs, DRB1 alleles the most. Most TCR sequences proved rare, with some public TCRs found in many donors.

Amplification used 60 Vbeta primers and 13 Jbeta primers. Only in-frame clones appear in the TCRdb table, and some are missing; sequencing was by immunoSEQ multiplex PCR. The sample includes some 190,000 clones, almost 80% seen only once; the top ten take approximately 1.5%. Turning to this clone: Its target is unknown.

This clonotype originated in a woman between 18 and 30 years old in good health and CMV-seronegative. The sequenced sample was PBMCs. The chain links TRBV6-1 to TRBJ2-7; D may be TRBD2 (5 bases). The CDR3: CASSRRSLSYEQYF. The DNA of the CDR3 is TGTGCCAGCAGTCGGAGGTCTCTCTCCTACGAGCAGTACTTC.